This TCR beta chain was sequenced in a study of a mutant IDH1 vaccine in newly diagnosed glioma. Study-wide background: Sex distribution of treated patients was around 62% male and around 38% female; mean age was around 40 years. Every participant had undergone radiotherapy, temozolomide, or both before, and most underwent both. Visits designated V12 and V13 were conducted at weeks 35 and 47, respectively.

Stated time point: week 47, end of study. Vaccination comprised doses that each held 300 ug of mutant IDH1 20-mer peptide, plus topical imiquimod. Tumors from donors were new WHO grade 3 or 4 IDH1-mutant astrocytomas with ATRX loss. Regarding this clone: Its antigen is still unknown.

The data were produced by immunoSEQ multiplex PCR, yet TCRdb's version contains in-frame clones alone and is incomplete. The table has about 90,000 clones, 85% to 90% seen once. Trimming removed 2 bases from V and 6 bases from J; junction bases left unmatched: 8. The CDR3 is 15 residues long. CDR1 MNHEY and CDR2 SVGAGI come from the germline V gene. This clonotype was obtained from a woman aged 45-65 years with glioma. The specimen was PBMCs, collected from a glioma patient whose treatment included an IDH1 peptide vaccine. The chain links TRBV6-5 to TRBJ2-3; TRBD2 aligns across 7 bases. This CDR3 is CASSYGLGAKDTQYF. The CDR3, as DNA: TGTGCCAGCAGTTACGGACTAGGGGCCAAGGATACGCAGTATTTT.